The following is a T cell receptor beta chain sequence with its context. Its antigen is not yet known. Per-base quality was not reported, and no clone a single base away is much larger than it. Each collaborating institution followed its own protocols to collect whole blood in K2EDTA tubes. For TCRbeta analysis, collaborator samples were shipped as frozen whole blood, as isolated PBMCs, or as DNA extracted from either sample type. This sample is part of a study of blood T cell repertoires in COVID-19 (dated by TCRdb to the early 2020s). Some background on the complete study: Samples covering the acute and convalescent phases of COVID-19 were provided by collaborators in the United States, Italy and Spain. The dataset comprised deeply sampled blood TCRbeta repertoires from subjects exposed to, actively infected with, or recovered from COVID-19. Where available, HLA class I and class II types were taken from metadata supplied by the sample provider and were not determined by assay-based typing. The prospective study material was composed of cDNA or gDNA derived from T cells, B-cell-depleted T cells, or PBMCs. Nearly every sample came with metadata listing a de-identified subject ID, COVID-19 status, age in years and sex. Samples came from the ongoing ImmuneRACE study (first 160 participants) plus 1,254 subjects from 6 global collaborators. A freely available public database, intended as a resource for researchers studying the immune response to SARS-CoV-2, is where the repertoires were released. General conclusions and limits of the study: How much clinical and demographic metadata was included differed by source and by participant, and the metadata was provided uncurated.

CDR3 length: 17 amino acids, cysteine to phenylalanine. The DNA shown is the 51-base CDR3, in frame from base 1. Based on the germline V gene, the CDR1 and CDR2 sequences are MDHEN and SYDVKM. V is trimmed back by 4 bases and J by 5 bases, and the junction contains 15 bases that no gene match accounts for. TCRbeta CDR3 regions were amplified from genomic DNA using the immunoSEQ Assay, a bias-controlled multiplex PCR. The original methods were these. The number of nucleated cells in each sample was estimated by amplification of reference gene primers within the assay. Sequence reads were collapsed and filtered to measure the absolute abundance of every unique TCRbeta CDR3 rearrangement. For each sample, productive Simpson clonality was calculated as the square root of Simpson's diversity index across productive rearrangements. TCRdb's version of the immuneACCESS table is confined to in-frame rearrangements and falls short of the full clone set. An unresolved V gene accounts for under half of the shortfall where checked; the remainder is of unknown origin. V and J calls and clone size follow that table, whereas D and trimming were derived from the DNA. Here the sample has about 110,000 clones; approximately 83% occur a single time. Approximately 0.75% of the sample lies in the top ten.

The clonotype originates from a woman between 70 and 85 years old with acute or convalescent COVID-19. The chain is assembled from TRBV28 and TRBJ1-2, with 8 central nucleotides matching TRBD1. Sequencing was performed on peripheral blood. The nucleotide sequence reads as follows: TGTGCCAGCAGTTCTAAGGGCCTGACAGGGGATCTATATGGCTACACCTTC. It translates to CASSSKGLTGDLYGYTF.